This T cell receptor beta chain came from a study of T cells in Graves' hyperthyroidism and ophthalmopathy (dated by TCRdb to about 2019). About the full investigation: Peripheral blood samples were taken at initial diagnosis, before any treatment was given. After blood sampling, hyperthyroidism patients were treated with methimazole at a starting dose of 30 mg daily, and ophthalmopathy patients were treated with high-dose intravenous methylprednisolone. To identify distinguishing TCR V-J signatures, a discovery cohort of around 98 patients was used, comprising some 43 with Graves' ophthalmopathy and 55 to 65 with stable Graves' hyperthyroidism. Prospective prediction of ophthalmopathy was tested in an independent validation cohort consisting of some 18 hyperthyroidism patients and some 15 patients who later progressed to ophthalmopathy. The roughly 91 discovery patients were randomly divided into training and test sets at a 7:3 ratio. The paper reports TCR Vbeta CDR3 sequencing of over 130 peripheral blood samples: around 41 ophthalmopathy, about 75 hyperthyroidism and approximately 17 progressor patients. In roughly six Graves' hyperthyroidism patients, the study also compared T-cell repertoires from thyroid tissue with T-cell repertoires from blood.

The CDR3 has 17 amino acids, counting the end cysteine and phenylalanine. The CDR3 DNA has 51 bases and is translated from base 1. V and J lose 2 bases and 3 bases, and a span of 14 bases separates them. CDR1 and CDR2 are drawn from the germline V gene: MNHEY, SVGEGT. Summary of the overall study and its limitations: In validation, progression to ophthalmopathy was predicted by the model with more than 65% sensitivity and nearly 75% specificity, a median of roughly six months before onset. No statistical method was used to fix the sample size in advance, and group allocation was not hidden from the investigators. A model built on a 13 V-J signature distinguished ophthalmopathy from stable hyperthyroidism, reaching roughly 88% sensitivity and about 81% specificity in cross-validation and 80%/75% in testing. Blood samples also contained most of the expanded thyroid clonotypes (frequency above 0.001), which suggests that blood repertoires may reflect thyroid immune responses.

The TCR beta CDR3 regions were amplified from RNA transcripts. A first-round RT-PCR of the TCR CDR3 used the HTBI primer set with the Qiagen OneStep RT-PCR kit. The libraries were constructed in a second round of multiplex PCR and then size-selected and purified. Sequencing of the libraries was done on an Illumina HiSeq2000 using paired-end 100 bp reads. The published analysis was carried out like this. Raw data were processed with SOAPnuke, discarding reads with adapters, uncalled bases, mean Phred below 15, or no exact constant-primer or identifier match. High-quality paired reads were merged with COPE v1.2.5, and unique nucleotide sequences were defined as clonotypes. Clonotypes were aligned to IMGT TRBV, TRBD and TRBJ reference segments using MiTCR v1.1. Analysis was restricted to V-J combinations with a frequency above 0.0001, which covered 98% to 99.2% of repertoires. The TCS score was defined as the ratio of F50 (clonal expansion) to E x V (chaos), calculated using BLOSUM62-based TCRdist between CDR3 peptides within each V-J. Welch's t-statistics and random forest reduced fewer than 600 V-J features to around 14, which were used in a naive Bayes classifier (R e1071). The public reads were run again by TCRdb, first through fastp at Q25 and then through MiXCR, and only productive beta chains were kept. Entries are consolidated by CDR3 protein sequence, retaining the most common genes and DNA. TCRdb's processing, not the study's, gives the V and J calls here. The sample contains 200,000 to 250,000 distinct CDR3 sequences, about a sixth of them found a single time. 40% to 65% of the sample comes from the top ten.

Graves' hyperthyroidism was defined as stable when no progression to ophthalmopathy occurred over 18 months of follow-up. Hyperthyroidism patients were newly diagnosed, with disease duration under 2 months, and aged 18 to 65 years. Any patient with an uncontrolled infection, another autoimmune disease, pregnancy or lactation was excluded. Clinical symptoms, serum thyroxine and TRAb, thyroid ultrasound, and orbital computed tomography formed the basis for the diagnoses. Ficoll-Paque density gradient centrifugation was used to isolate PBMCs from about 9.4 ml of fresh peripheral blood. Total RNA was extracted with Trizol reagent, and quality was checked on an Agilent 2100 Bioanalyzer. A word on this clonotype: What this receptor recognizes is not known. No much larger clone is present one base from it, and per-base qualities are unavailable.

This sequence uses TRBV6-2 or TRBV6-3 and TRBJ2-6; the D gene is not confidently resolved. Sequenced sample: blood. The sequence derives from a woman aged 45-65 years with Graves' hyperthyroidism. The base sequence is TGTGCCAGCAGTTACGCGGCTCCAGGCGGTGGGGCCAACGTCCTGACTTTC. This is translated as CASSYAAPGGGANVLTF.